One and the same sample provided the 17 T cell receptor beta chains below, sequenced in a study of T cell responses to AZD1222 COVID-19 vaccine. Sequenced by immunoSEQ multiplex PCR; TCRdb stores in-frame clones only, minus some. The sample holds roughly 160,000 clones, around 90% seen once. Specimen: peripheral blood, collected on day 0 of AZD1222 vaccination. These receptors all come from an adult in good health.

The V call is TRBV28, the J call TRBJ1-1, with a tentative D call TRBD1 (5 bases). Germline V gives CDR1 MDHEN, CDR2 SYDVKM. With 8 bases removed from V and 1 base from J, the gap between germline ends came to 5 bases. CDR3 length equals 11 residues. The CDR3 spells CASQGNTEAFF. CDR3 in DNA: TGTGCCAGCCAGGGGAACACTGAAGCTTTCTTT.

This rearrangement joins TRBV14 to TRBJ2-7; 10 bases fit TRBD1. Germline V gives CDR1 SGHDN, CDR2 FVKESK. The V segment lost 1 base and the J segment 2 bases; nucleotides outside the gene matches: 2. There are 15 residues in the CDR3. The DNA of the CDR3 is TGTGCCAGCAGCCAAGGGACAGGGGGAACCTACGAGCAGTACTTC. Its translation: CASSQGTGGTYEQYF.

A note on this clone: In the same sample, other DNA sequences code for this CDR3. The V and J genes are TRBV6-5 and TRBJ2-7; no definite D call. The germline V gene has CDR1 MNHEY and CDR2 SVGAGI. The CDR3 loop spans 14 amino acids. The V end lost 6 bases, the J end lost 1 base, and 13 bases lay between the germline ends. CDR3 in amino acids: CASSLNRHSYEQYF. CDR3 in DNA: TGTGCCAGCAGCCTAAACAGACATTCCTACGAGCAGTACTTC.

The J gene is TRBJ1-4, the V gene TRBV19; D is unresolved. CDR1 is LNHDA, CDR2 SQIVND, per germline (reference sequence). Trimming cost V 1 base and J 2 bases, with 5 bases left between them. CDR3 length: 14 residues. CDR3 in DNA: TGTGCCAGTAGTATAGGTTTGACTAATGAAAAACTGTTTTTT. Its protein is CASSIGLTNEKLFF.

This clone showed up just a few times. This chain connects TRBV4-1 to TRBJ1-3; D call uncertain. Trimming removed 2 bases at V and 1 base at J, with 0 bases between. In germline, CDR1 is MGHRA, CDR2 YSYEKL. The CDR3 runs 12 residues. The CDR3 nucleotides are TGCGCCAGCAGCCAATCTGGAAACACCATATATTTT. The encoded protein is CASSQSGNTIYF.

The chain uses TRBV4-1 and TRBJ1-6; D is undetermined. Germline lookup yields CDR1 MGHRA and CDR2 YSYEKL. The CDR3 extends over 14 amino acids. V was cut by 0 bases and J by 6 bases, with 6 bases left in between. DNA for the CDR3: TGCGCCAGCAGCCAAGACCTAGGTAATTCACCCCTCCACTTT. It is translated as CASSQDLGNSPLHF.

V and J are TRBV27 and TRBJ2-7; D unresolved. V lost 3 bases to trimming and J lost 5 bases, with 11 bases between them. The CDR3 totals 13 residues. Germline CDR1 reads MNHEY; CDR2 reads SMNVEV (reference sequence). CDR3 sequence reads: CASSFGRDDEQYF. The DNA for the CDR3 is TGTGCCAGCAGTTTTGGAAGGGATGACGAGCAGTACTTC.

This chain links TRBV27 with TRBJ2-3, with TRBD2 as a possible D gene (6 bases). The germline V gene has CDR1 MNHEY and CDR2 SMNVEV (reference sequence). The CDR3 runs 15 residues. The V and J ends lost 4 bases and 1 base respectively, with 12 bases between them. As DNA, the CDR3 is TGTGCCAGCAGTTCCCTTAGCGGTCGCACAGATACGCAGTATTTT. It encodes CASSSLSGRTDTQYF.

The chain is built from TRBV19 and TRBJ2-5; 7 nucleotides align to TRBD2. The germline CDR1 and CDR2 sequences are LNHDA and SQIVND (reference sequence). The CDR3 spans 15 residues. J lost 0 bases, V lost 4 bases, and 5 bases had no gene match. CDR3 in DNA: TGTGCCAGTAGTACTTGGGGGGGGTACCAAGAGACCCAGTACTTC. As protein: CASSTWGGYQETQYF. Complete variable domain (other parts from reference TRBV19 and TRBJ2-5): DGGITQSPKYLFRKEGQNVTLSCEQNLNHDAMYWYRQDPGQGLRLIYYSQIVNDFQKGDIAEGYSVSREKKESFPLTVTSAQKNPTAFYLCASSTWGGYQETQYFGPGTRLLVL.

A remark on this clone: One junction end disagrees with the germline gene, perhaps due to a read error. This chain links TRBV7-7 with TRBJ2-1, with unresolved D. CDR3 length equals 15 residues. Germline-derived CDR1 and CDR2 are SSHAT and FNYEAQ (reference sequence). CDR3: CASSPTYRSYNEQFF. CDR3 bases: TGTGCTAGCAGTCCGACATACCGCTCCTACAATGAGCAGTTCTTC.

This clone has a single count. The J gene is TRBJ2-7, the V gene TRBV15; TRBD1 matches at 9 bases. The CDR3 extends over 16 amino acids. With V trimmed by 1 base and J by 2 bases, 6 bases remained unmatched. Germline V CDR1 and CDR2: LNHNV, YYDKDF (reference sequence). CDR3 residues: CATSRGTGTGTYEQYF. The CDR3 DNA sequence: TGTGCCACCAGCAGAGGAACCGGGACAGGGACCTACGAGCAGTACTTC.

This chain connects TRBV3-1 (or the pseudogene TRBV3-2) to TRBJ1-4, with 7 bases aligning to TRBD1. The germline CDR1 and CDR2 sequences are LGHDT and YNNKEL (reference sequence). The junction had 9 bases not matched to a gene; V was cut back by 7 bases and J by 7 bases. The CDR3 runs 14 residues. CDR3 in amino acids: CASTHRGGGEKLFF. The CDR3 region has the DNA TGTGCCAGCACCCACAGGGGTGGAGGTGAAAAACTGTTTTTT.

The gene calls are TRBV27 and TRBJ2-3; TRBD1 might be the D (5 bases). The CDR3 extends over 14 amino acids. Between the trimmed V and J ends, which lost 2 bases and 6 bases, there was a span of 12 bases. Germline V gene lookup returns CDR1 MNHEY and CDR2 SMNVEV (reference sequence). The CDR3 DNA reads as TGTGCCAGCAGTTTAAGGGGTCAGGCGGATACGCAGTATTTT. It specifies CASSLRGQADTQYF.

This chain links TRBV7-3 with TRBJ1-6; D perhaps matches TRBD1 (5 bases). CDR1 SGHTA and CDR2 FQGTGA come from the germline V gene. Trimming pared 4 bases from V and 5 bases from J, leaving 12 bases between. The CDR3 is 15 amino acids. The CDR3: CASSSSGTNNSPLHF. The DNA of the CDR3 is TGTGCCAGCAGCTCATCCGGGACCAATAATTCACCCCTCCACTTT.

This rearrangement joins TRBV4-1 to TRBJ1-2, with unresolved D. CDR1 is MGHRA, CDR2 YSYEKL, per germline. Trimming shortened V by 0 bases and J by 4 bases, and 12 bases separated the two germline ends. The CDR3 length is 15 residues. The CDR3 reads CASSQDRSRVYGYTF. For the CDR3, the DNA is TGCGCCAGCAGCCAAGATAGGTCGCGGGTCTATGGCTACACCTTC.

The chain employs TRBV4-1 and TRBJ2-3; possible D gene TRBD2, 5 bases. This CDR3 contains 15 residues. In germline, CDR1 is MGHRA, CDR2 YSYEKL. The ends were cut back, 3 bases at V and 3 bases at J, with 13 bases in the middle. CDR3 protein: CASSQGVRRTDTQYF. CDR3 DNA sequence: TGCGCCAGCAGCCAGGGAGTCCGACGGACAGATACGCAGTATTTT.

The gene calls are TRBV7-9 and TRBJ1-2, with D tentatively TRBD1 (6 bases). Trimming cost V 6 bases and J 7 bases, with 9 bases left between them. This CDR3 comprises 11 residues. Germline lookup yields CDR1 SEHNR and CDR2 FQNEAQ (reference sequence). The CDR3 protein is CASRKGVGYTF. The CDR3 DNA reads TGTGCCAGCAGAAAGGGGGTTGGCTACACCTTC. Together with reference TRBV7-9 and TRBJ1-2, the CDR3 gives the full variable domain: DTGVSQNPRHKITKRGQNVTFRCDPISEHNRLYWYRQTLGQGPEFLTYFQNEAQLEKSRLLSDRFSAERPKGSFSTLEIQRTEQGDSAMYLCASRKGVGYTFGSGTRLTVV.